The clone carrying this TCR beta chain was counted only a few times. Its matching antigen is unknown. The sample originates from a study of T cells after yellow fever vaccination. General study findings and limits: After the booster, 96% of CD4 and more than 75% of CD8 primary-response clones were re-detected.

TCRdb re-called the 5' RACE reads through MiXCR, storing one row per CDR3 protein. The table has about 320,000 distinct CDR3 sequences, 3.5% to 4.5% seen once. Germline CDR1 and CDR2: SGHTA and FQGNSA. Trimming removed 6 bases at V and 2 bases at J, with 14 bases between. The CDR3 runs 14 residues. The source was PBMCs, collected 15 days after the yellow fever booster vaccination. This chain links TRBV7-2 with TRBJ2-7; the D is unclear. The receptor's source is a man aged 18 to 29 who received the YFV17D yellow fever vaccine. The CDR3 DNA sequence: TGTGCCAGCAGATCCACTCCCGCAGCCTACGAGCAGTACTTC. Protein product: CASRSTPAAYEQYF.